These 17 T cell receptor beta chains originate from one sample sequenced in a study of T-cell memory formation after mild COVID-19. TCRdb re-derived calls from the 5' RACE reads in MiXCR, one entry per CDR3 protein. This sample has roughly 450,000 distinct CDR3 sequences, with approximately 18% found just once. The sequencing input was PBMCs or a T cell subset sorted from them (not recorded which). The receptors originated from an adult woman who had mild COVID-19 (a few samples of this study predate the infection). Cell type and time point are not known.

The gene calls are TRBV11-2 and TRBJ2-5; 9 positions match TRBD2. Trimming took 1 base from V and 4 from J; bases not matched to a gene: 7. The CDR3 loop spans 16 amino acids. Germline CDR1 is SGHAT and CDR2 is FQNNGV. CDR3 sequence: CASSLVGAGGPETQYF. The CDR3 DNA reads TGTGCCAGCAGCTTAGTTGGAGCGGGGGGCCCAGAGACCCAGTACTTC.

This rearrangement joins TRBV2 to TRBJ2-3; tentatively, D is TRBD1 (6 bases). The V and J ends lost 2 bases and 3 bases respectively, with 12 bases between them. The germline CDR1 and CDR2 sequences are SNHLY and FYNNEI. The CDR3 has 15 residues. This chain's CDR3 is CASSETGQGTDTQYF. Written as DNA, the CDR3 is TGTGCCAGCAGTGAAACCGGCCAGGGGACAGATACGCAGTATTTT.

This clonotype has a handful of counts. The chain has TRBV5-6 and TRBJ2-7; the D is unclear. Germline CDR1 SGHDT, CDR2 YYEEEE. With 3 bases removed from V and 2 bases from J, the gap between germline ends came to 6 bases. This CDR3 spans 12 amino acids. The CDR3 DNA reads TGTGCCAGCAGCTCTGATCCCTACGAGCAGTACTTC. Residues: CASSSDPYEQYF.

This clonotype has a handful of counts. The CDR3 DNA is TGTGCCAGCAGCTCCGGGACTAGCGGGAGGTATAGAGAGACCCAGTACTTC. Translated: CASSSGTSGRYRETQYF. The rearrangement joins TRBV7-2 to TRBJ2-5; 15 bases are a match to TRBD2. Per the germline V gene, CDR1 is SGHTA and CDR2 is FQGNSA. This CDR3 contains 17 residues. The ends lost 4 bases at V and 4 bases at J; junction bases unmatched: 7.

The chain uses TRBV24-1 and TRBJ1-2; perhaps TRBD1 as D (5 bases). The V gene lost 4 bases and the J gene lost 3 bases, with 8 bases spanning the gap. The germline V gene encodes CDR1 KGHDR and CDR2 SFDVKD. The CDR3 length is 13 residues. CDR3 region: CATSDGGHYGYTF. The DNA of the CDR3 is TGTGCCACCAGTGACGGGGGTCACTATGGCTACACCTTC.

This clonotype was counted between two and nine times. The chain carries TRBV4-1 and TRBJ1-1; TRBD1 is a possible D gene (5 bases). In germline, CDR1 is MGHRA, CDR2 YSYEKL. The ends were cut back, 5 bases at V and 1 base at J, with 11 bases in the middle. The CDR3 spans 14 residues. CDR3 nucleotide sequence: TGCGCCAGCAGCGTACCCGGGACGAACACTGAAGCTTTCTTT. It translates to CASSVPGTNTEAFF.

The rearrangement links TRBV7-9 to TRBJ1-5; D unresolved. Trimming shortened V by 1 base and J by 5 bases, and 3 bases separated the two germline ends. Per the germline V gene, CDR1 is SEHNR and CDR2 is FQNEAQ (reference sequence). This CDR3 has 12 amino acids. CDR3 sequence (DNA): TGTGCCAGCAGCTTAGAAGATCAGCCCCAGCATTTT. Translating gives CASSLEDQPQHF.

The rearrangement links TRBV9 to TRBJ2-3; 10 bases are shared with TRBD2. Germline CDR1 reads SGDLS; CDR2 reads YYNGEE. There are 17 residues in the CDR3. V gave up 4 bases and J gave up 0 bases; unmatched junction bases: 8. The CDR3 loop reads CASSRSGGAYSTDTQYF. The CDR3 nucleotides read TGTGCCAGCAGCCGGAGCGGGGGGGCATATAGCACAGATACGCAGTATTTT.

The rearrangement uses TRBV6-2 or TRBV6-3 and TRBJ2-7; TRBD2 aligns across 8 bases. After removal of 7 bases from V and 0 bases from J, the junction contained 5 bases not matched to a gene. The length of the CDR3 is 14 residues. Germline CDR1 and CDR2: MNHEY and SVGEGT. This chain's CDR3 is CASNGRVHSYEQYF. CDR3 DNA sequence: TGTGCCAGCAACGGGAGGGTCCACTCCTACGAGCAGTACTTC.

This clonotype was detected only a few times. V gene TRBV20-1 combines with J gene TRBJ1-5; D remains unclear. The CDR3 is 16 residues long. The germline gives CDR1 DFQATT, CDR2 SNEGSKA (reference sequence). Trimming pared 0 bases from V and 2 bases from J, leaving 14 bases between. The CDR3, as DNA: TGCAGTGCTAGAGATGTGACCAGAGGTGGCAATCAGCCCCAGCATTTT. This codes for CSARDVTRGGNQPQHF.

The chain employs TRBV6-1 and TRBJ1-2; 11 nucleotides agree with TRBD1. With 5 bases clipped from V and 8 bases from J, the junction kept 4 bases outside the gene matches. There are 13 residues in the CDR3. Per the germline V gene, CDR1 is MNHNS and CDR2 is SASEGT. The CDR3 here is CASSKRTGGGYTF. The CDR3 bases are TGTGCCAGCAGTAAACGGACAGGGGGCGGCTACACCTTC.

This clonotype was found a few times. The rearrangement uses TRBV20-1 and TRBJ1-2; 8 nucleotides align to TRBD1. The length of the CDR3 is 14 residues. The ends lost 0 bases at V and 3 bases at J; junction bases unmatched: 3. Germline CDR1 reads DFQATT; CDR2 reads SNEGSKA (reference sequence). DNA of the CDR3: TGCAGTGCTAGAGAAGCAGGGGGCTACTATGGCTACACCTTC. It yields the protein CSAREAGGYYGYTF.

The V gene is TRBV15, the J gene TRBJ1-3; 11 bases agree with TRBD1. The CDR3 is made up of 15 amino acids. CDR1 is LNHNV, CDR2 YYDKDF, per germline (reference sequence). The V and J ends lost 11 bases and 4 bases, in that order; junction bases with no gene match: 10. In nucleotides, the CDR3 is TGTGCCGTGGCCTCGGACAGGGGGCTCGGAAACACCATATATTTT. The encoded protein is CAVASDRGLGNTIYF.

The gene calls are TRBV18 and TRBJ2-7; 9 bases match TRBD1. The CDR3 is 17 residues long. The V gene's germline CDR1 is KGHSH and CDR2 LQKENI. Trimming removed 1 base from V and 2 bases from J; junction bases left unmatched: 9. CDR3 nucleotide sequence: TGTGCCAGCTCACCACGGCCCTCCGGGACAGGGACCTACGAGCAGTACTTC. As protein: CASSPRPSGTGTYEQYF.

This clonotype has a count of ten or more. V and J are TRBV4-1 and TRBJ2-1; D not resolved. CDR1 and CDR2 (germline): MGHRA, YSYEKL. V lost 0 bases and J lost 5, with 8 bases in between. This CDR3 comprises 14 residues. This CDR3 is CASSQDPIHNEQFF. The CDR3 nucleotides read TGCGCCAGCAGCCAAGACCCGATTCACAATGAGCAGTTCTTC.

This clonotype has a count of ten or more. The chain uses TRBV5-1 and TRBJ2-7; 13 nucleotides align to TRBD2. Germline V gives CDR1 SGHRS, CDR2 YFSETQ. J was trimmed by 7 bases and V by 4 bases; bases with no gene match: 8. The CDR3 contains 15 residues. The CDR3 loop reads CASSLLAGGPVEQYF. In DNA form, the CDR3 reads TGCGCCAGCAGCCTACTAGCGGGAGGGCCGGTAGAGCAGTACTTC.

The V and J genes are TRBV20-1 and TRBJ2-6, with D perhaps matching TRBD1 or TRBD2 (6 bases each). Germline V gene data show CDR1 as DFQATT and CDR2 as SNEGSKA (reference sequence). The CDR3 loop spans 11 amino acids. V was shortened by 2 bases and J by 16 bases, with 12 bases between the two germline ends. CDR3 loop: CSARIGGHLTF. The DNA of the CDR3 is TGCAGTGCTAGAATCGGGGGACATCTGACTTTC.